This is a list of T cell receptor beta chains from one sample in a study of blood T cell repertoires in COVID-19. Only in-frame clones appear in the TCRdb table, and some are missing; sequencing was by immunoSEQ multiplex PCR. This sample carries 310,000 or so clones, 88% of them seen once, and the ten largest clones take about 11%. Input material: peripheral blood. The source is a woman under 40 with COVID-19, enrolled during active disease. CDR3s leave out the opening cysteine and the closing phenylalanine or tryptophan. Each record gives: J gene, V gene, clone size, CDR3 protein. Clone size is given for some rows only: seen once, a few or many times, or a class if the clone is expanded.

TRBJ2-1 TRBV5-3 . ARSLRLVGGRAGIYNEQF
TRBJ1-5 TRBV2 few ASRKDRVDNQPQH
TRBJ1-2 TRBV30 . AWSVQGTLNGYT
TRBJ1-1 TRBV29-1 . SVVTNQNTEAF
TRBJ1-2 TRBV30 . AWSVGGGVGYT
TRBJ2-5 TRBV30 . AWGVAGGQETQY
TRBJ1-1 TRBV6-2/TRBV6-3 . ASSYIQGNTEAF
TRBJ2-3 TRBV28 . ASSPWLAGHTDTQY
TRBJ2-7 TRBV6-6 . ASSFRTSGYYEQY
TRBJ2-4 TRBV30 . AWSVGDGAKNIQY
TRBJ1-2 TRBV2 . ASSLLKSWSANT
TRBJ2-3 TRBV5-1 few ASSLRGNTADTQY
TRBJ2-7 TRBV9 . ASSALAGKGKQY
TRBJ2-5 TRBV27 . ASSPGLAGGWETQY
TRBJ2-3 TRBV28 once ASSVSGGADTQY
TRBJ2-7 TRBV29-1 . SVEDQGYEQY
TRBJ2-3 TRBV5-1 . ASSLLGLRTEDTQY
TRBJ2-2 TRBV7-3 . ASSLDYNTGELF
TRBJ2-3 TRBV5-1 . ASSLETSGRALDTQY
TRBJ1-4 TRBV21-1 . ASSKAFYIFANEKLF
TRBJ2-4 TRBV6-7 . ASSLLEGRNIQY
TRBJ2-7 TRBV29-1 . SVAWGVAYEQY
TRBJ2-1 TRBV19 . ASSISGSSYNEQF
TRBJ2-7 TRBV9 . ASSVGDRATYEQY
TRBJ2-7 TRBV28 . ASSLKGLGQREDSYEQY
TRBJ1-5 TRBV27 . ASSITGTGVQPQH
TRBJ1-5 TRBV18 . ASSPRQGRDQPQH
TRBJ2-3 TRBV11-3 once ASSLFQGADTQY
TRBJ2-2 TRBV2 . ASSGTANTGELF
TRBJ1-2 TRBV24-1 . ATSPDGLYGYT
TRBJ1-2 TRBV28 . ASSSPGARSRYT
TRBJ2-2 TRBV19 . ASSPLRHSGELF
TRBJ2-2 TRBV4-2 . ASSQDLASRSGELF
TRBJ2-7 TRBV28 . ASSYIRGYEQY